This TCR beta chain was captured by sequencing in a study of T cells after yellow fever vaccination. Study in general: Low-cell-number fractions were prepared with SMART-Seq v4 Ultra Low Input. Findings of the study overall: Post-booster samples contained most primary-vaccination clones (approximately 96% CD4, roughly 88% CD8). Though weaker, the secondary response peaked faster, on day 5 versus 15.

They built TCR cDNA with 5'RACE template switching, a step that put in a universal primer site and UMIs. TCRdb called the 5' RACE reads again in MiXCR, with one record for every CDR3 protein. Found here are around 340,000 distinct CDR3 sequences, about 8.7% of them singletons; the top ten hold roughly 18%. This clonotype turned up a few times. Antigen specificity is unknown. The receptor was isolated from a man aged 18 to 30 who received the YFV17D yellow fever vaccine. The sequences come from PBMCs, collected on the day of the first yellow fever vaccination.

The CDR3 DNA is TGTGCCAGCAGCGCCCGGATAGATACGCAGTATTTT. Translation: CASSARIDTQYF. This chain connects TRBV27 to TRBJ2-3; D ambiguous. Trimming removed 6 bases at V and 5 bases at J, with 9 bases between. This CDR3 is 12 amino acids long. Germline V gives CDR1 MNHEY, CDR2 SMNVEV (reference sequence).